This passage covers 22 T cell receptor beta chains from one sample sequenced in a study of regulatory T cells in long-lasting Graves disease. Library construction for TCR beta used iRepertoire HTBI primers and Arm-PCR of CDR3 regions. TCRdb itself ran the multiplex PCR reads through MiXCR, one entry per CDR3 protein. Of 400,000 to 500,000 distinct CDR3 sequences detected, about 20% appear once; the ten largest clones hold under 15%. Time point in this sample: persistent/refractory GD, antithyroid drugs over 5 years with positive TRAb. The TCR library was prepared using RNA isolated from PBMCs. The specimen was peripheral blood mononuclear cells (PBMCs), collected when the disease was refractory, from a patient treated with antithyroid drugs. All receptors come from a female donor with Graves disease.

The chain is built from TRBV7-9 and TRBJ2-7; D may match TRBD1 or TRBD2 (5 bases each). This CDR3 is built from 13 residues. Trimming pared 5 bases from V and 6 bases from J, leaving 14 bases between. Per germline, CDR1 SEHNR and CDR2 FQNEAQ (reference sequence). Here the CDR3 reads CASSLGTLAEQYF. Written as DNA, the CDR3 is TGTGCCAGCAGCCTAGGGACGCTGGCCGAGCAGTACTTC.

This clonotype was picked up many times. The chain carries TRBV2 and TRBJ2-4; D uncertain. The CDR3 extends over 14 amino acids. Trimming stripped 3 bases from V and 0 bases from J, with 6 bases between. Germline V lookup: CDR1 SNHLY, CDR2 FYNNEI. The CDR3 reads CASSESVAKNIQYF. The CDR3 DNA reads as TGTGCCAGCAGTGAGTCGGTAGCCAAAAACATTCAGTACTTC. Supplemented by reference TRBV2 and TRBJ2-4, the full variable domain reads EPEVTQTPSHQVTQMGQEVILRCVPISNHLYFYWYRQILGQKVEFLVSFYNNEISEKSEIFDDQFSVERPDGSNFTLKIRSTKLEDSAMYFCASSESVAKNIQYFGAGTRLSVL.

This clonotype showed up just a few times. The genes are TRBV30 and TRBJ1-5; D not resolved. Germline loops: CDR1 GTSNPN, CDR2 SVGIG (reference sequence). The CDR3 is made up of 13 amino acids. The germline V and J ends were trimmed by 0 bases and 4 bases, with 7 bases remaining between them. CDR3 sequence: CAWSVGRNQPQHF. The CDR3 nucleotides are TGTGCCTGGAGTGTCGGCAGAAATCAGCCCCAGCATTTT.

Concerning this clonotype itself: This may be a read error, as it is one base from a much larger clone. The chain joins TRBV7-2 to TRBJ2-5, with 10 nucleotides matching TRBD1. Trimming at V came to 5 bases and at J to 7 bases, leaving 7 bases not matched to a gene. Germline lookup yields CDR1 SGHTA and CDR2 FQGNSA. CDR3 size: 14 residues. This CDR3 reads CTSSRDRGSWTQYF. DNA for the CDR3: TGTACCAGCAGCCGGGACAGGGGTTCGTGGACCCAGTACTTC.

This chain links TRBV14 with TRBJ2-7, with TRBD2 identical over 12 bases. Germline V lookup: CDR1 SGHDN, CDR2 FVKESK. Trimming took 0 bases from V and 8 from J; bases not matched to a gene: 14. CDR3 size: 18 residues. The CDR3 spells CASSQDSPRLAGAIQQYF. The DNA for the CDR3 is TGTGCCAGCAGCCAAGATAGCCCGCGACTAGCGGGGGCGATACAGCAGTACTTC. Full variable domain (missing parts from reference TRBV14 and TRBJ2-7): EAGVTQFPSHSVIEKGQTVTLRCDPISGHDNLYWYRRVMGKEIKFLLHFVKESKQDESGMPNNRFLAERTGGTYSTLKVQPAELEDSGVYFCASSQDSPRLAGAIQQYFGPGTRLTVT.

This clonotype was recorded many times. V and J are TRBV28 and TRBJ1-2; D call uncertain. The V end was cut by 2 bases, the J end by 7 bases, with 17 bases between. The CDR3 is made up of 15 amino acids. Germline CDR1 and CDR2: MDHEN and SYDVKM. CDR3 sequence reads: CASSLPGPLRFGYTF. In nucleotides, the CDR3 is TGTGCCAGCAGTTTACCCGGCCCGCTTAGATTTGGCTACACCTTC.

CDR3 coding DNA: TGTGCCAGCAGCCTAGGAGGTCGGGGAGGAGGCACTGAAGCTTTCTTT. This sequence encodes CASSLGGRGGGTEAFF. The V gene is TRBV28, the J gene TRBJ1-1; the D is unclear. Trimming pared 6 bases from V and 4 bases from J, leaving 21 bases between. The germline V gene encodes CDR1 MDHEN and CDR2 SYDVKM. CDR3 size: 16 residues. Based on the CDR3 plus reference TRBV28 and TRBJ1-1, the full variable domain is DVKVTQSSRYLVKRTGEKVFLECVQDMDHENMFWYRQDPGLGLRLIYFSYDVKMKEKGDIPEGYSVSREKKERFSLILESASTNQTSMYLCASSLGGRGGGTEAFFGQGTRLTVV.

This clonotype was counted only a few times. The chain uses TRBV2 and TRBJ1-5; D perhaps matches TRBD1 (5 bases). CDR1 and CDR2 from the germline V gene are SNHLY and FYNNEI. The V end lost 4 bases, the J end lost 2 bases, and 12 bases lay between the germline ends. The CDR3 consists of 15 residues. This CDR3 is CASSVEGDGNQPQHF. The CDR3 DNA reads TGTGCCAGCAGTGTGGAAGGGGATGGCAATCAGCCCCAGCATTTT.

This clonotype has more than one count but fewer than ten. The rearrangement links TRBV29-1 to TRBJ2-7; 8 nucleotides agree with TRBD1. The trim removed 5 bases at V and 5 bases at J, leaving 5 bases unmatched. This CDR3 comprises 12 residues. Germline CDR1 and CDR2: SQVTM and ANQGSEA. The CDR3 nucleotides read TGCAGCGTTCGCAGGGGGCGAAACGAGCAGTACTTC. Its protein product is CSVRRGRNEQYF.

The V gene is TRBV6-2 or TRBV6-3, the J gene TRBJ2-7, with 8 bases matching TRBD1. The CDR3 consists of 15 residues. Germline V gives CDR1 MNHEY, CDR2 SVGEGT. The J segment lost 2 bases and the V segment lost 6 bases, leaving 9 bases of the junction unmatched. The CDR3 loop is CASSWTGSGAYEQYF. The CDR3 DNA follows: TGTGCCAGCAGCTGGACAGGGAGTGGGGCCTACGAGCAGTACTTC.

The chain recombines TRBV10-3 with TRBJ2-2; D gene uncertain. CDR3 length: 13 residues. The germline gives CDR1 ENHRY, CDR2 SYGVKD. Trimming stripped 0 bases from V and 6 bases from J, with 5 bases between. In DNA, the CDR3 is TGTGCCATCAGTGAGTCGAGTCCCGGGGAGCTGTTTTTT. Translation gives CAISESSPGELFF.

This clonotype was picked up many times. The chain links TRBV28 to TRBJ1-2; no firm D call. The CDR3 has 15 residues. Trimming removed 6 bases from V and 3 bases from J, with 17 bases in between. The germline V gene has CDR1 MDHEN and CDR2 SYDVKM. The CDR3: CASSTQAEMYYGYTF. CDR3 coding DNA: TGTGCCAGCAGCACCCAGGCGGAAATGTACTATGGCTACACCTTC.

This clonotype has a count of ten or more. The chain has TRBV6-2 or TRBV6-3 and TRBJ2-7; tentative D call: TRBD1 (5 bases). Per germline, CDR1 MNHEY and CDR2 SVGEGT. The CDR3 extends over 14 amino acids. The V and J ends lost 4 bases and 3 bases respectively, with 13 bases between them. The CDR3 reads CASSWTLNDYEQYF. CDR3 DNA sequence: TGTGCCAGCAGTTGGACACTCAACGACTACGAGCAGTACTTC.

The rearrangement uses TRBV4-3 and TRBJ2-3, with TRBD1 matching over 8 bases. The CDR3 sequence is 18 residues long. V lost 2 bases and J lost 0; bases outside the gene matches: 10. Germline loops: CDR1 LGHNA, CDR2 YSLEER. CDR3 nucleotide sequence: TGCGCCAGCAGCCAATCCCTGTCGACAGGGGCTAGCACAGATACGCAGTATTTT. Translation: CASSQSLSTGASTDTQYF.

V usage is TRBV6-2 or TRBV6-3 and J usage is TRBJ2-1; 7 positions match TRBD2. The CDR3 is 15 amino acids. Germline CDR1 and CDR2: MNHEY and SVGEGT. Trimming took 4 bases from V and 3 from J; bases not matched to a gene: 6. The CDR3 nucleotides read TGTGCCAGCAGTTTCCCTAGCGGTGTCTACAATGAGCAGTTCTTC. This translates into CASSFPSGVYNEQFF.

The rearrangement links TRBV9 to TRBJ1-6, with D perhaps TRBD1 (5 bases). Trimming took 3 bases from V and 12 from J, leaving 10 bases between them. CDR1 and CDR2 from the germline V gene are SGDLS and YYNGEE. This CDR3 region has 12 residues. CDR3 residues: CASSGGSGPLHF. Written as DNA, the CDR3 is TGTGCCAGCAGCGGGGGGAGTGGACCCCTCCACTTT. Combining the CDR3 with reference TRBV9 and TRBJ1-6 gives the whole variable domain DSGVTQTPKHLITATGQRVTLRCSPRSGDLSVYWYQQSLDQGLQFLIQYYNGEERAKGNILERFSAQQFPDLHSELNLSSLELGDSALYFCASSGGSGPLHFGNGTRLTVT.

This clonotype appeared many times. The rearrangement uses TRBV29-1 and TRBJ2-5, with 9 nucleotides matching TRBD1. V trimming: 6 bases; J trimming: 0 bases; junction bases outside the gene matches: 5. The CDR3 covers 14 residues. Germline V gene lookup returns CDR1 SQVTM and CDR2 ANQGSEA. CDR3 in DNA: TGCAGCGTGCCCGGGACAGGGTACCAAGAGACCCAGTACTTC. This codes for CSVPGTGYQETQYF.

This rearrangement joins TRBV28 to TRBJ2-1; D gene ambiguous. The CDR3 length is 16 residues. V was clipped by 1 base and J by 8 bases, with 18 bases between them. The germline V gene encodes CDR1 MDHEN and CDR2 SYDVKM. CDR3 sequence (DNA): TGTGCCAGCAGTTTATATAGCAGGCCCCCCGTCTATGAGCAGTTCTTC. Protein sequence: CASSLYSRPPVYEQFF. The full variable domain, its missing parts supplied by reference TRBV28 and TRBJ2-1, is DVKVTQSSRYLVKRTGEKVFLECVQDMDHENMFWYRQDPGLGLRLIYFSYDVKMKEKGDIPEGYSVSREKKERFSLILESASTNQTSMYLCASSLYSRPPVYEQFFGPGTRLTVL.

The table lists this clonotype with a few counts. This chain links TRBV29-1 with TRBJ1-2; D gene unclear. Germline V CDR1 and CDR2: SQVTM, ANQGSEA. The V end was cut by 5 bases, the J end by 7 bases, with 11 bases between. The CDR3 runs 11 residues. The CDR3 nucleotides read TGCAGCGTTCCCTGGGCGGGTGGCTACACCTTC. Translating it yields CSVPWAGGYTF.

The CDR3 reads CASSEPGNSGNTIYF. The CDR3 DNA reads as TGTGCCAGCAGTGAACCGGGGAACTCTGGAAACACCATATATTTT. The V call is TRBV6-1, the J call TRBJ1-3; no clear D gene. The CDR3 covers 15 residues. The V and J ends lost 2 bases and 0 bases respectively, with 8 bases between them. Germline CDR1 is MNHNS and CDR2 is SASEGT.

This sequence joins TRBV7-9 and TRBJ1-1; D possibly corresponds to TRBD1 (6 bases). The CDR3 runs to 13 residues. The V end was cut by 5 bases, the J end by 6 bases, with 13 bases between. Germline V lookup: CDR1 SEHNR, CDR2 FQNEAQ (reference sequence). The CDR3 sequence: CASSTKQGSEAFF. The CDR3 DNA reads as TGTGCCAGCAGCACAAAACAGGGTTCTGAAGCTTTCTTT.

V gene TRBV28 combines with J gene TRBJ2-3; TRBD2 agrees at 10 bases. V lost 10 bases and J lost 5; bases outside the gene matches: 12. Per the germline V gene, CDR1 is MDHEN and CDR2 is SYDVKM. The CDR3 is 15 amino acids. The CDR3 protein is CATGRLAGDVDTQYF. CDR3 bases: TGTGCCACCGGCAGGCTAGCGGGGGATGTAGATACGCAGTATTTT.